The sequence of this TCR beta chain was determined in a study of T-cell memory formation after mild COVID-19. Study outcomes and limitations: Pre-infection memory carried some responding clones, suggesting that cross-reactive memory joined.

The germline V gene has CDR1 DFQATT and CDR2 SNEGSKA (reference sequence). CDR3 length: 15 amino acids. V lost 0 bases to trimming and J lost 7 bases; unmatched junction nucleotides: 9. TCRdb reprocessed the 5' RACE reads via MiXCR and lists one record per CDR3 protein. The sample yields 450,000 or so distinct CDR3 sequences, roughly 20% seen once. Comment on this clonotype: The antigen remains unidentified.

Sequencing was done on a sample of PBMCs or a T cell subset sorted from them (not recorded which). V is TRBV20-1 and J is TRBJ2-1; 7 bases align to TRBD2. This sequence was found in an adult woman who had mild COVID-19 (a few samples of this study predate the infection). Cell type and time point are not known. This CDR3 reads CSARDPRGAGNEQFF. The DNA for the CDR3 is TGCAGTGCTAGAGATCCCCGGGGAGCGGGAAATGAGCAGTTCTTC.